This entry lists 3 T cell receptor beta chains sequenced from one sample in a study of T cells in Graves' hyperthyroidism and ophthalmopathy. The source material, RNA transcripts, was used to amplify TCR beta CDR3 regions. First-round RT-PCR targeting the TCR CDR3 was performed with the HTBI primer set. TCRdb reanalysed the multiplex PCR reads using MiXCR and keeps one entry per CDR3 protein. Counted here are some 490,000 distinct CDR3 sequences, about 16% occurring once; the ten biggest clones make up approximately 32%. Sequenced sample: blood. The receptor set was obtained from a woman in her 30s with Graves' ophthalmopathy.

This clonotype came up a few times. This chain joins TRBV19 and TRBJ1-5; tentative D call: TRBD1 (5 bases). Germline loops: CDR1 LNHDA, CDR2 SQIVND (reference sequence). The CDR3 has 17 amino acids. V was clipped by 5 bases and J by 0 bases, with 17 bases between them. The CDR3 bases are TGTGCCAGTAGTCCACGGGACGGGCCGTATAGCAATCAGCCCCAGCATTTT. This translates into CASSPRDGPYSNQPQHF.

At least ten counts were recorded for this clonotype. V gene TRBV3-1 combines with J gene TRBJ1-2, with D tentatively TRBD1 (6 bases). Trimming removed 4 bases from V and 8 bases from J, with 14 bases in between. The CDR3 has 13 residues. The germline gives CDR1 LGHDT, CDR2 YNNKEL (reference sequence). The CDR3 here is CASSPGTRGGYTF. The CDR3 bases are TGTGCCAGCAGCCCAGGGACAAGGGGCGGCTACACCTTC.

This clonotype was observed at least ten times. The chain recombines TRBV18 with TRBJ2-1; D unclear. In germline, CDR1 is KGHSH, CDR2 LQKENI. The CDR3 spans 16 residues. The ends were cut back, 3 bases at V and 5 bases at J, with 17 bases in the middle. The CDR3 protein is CASSPPDGRRDNEQFF. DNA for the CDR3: TGTGCCAGCTCACCTCCCGACGGAAGACGTGACAATGAGCAGTTCTTC.